These 8 T cell receptor beta chains were all obtained from the same sample, sequenced in a study of cytomegalovirus exposure and HLA in healthy donors. The PCR made use of 60 Vbeta and 13 Jbeta primers. Profiled with immunoSEQ multiplex PCR; TCRdb holds only in-frame clones, not every one. The sample carries about 110,000 clones, 60% to 85% recorded once. The source material was PBMCs. The receptors were sampled from a woman aged 25 to 45 in good health and CMV-seronegative.

CDR3 protein: CASKQGYSNQPQHF. CDR3 nucleotide sequence: TGTGCCAGCAAACAGGGGTATAGCAATCAGCCCCAGCATTTT. The V and J genes are TRBV19 and TRBJ1-5; 7 bases align to TRBD1. The CDR3 consists of 14 residues. Germline V CDR1 and CDR2: LNHDA, SQIVND (reference sequence). The junction had 5 bases not matched to a gene; V was cut back by 9 bases and J by 0 bases.

V usage is TRBV21-1 and J usage is TRBJ1-1. TRBV21-1 is annotated as a pseudogene. The CDR3 length is 15 residues. The DNA of the CDR3 is TGTGCCAGCAGGAACTGGAGGGCGCCGTTCACTGAAGCTTTCTTT. Amino acid sequence: CASRNWRAPFTEAFF.

This clone has more than one count but fewer than ten. The V gene is TRBV4-1, the J gene TRBJ1-1, with 8 bases identical to TRBD1. V shed 1 base and J 5 bases; nucleotides not matched to a gene: 0. The CDR3 contains 13 residues. Germline-derived CDR1 and CDR2 are MGHRA and YSYEKL. CDR3 sequence: CASSQGQGTEAFF. In nucleotides, the CDR3 is TGCGCCAGCAGCCAAGGACAGGGGACTGAAGCTTTCTTT.

The rearrangement joins TRBV28 to TRBJ2-7; 10 positions match TRBD2. Trimming removed 6 bases from V and 3 bases from J; junction bases left unmatched: 5. The CDR3 is 14 amino acids. CDR1 MDHEN and CDR2 SYDVKM come from the germline V gene. The CDR3 sequence: CASRTSGRGYEQYF. The CDR3 nucleotides read TGTGCCAGCAGGACCAGCGGGAGGGGCTACGAGCAGTACTTC.

V gene TRBV6-5 combines with J gene TRBJ2-7, with D perhaps TRBD1 (6 bases). This CDR3 comprises 14 residues. Germline CDR1 reads MNHEY; CDR2 reads SVGAGI. Trimming removed 4 bases from V and 3 bases from J, with 13 bases in between. The CDR3 here is CASSSRGWGYEQYF. CDR3 nucleotide sequence: TGTGCCAGCAGTTCCAGGGGATGGGGCTACGAGCAGTACTTC.

The chain couples TRBV6-6 to TRBJ1-4; 7 bases match TRBD1. The V gene's germline CDR1 is MNHNY and CDR2 SVGAGI (reference sequence). J lost 5 bases, V lost 4 bases, and 7 bases had no gene match. The CDR3 loop spans 15 amino acids. CDR3 nucleotides: TGTGCCAGCAGTTTGACGACAGGGACAAATGAAAAACTGTTTTTT. Translating gives CASSLTTGTNEKLFF.

A remark on this clone: This CDR3 is missing its conserved last phenylalanine or tryptophan, likely due to a read error. V is TRBV28 and J is TRBJ1-1; D remains unclear. This CDR3 has 10 residues. The germline V gene encodes CDR1 MDHEN and CDR2 SYDVKM. The ends were cut back, 6 bases at V and 4 bases at J, with 3 bases in the middle. The CDR3 loop reads CASSPTEAFL. The CDR3 coding sequence is TGTGCCAGCAGCCCCACTGAAGCTTTCCTT.

The chain combines TRBV5-6 with TRBJ2-5; TRBD2 matches at 10 bases. Per germline, CDR1 SGHDT and CDR2 YYEEEE. This CDR3 comprises 13 residues. Unmatched junction bases numbered 2, after V lost 4 bases and J lost 5 bases. CDR3 coding DNA: TGTGCCAGCAGCCTAGCGGGGGTGGAGACCCAGTACTTC. This translates into CASSLAGVETQYF.